This passage covers 9 T cell receptor beta chains from one sample sequenced in a study of neurological immune-mediated disorders. TCRdb re-called the 5' RACE reads through MiXCR, storing one row per CDR3 protein. The data hold 45,000 to 55,000 distinct CDR3 sequences, with 3% to 3.5% observed a single time. The sequenced sample consisted of PBMCs. These receptors originate from a man aged 35 to 55 with multiple sclerosis.

This clonotype has just a few counts. The chain is built from TRBV6-5 and TRBJ2-7; 9 bases agree with TRBD1. The V gene end was trimmed by 0 bases and the J gene end by 2 bases; junction bases not matched to a gene: 8. Germline V lookup: CDR1 MNHEY, CDR2 SVGAGI. The CDR3 runs 17 residues. CDR3 sequence: CASSYSPPGQGPYEQYF. The CDR3 bases are TGTGCCAGCAGTTACTCACCTCCGGGACAGGGTCCCTACGAGCAGTACTTC.

This clonotype was seen repeatedly, ten times or more. The chain employs TRBV5-1 and TRBJ2-6; D is possibly TRBD1 or TRBD2 (6 bases each). CDR3 length: 16 residues. V was cut by 3 bases and J by 1 base, with 11 bases left in between. Germline lookup yields CDR1 SGHRS and CDR2 YFSETQ. The CDR3 here is CASSSTGTSGANVLTF. CDR3 nucleotides: TGCGCCAGCAGCTCTACAGGGACTTCTGGGGCCAACGTCCTGACTTTC.

This clonotype was seen at least ten times. This chain links TRBV7-9 with TRBJ1-6, with D perhaps TRBD1 (5 bases). V gave up 3 bases and J gave up 9 bases, with 12 bases separating them. CDR3 length: 14 residues. The germline gives CDR1 SEHNR, CDR2 FQNEAQ (reference sequence). The CDR3 reads CASSLAGVSSPLHF. DNA of the CDR3: TGTGCCAGCAGCTTGGCGGGGGTCAGTTCACCCCTCCACTTT.

This clonotype was picked up many times. This sequence joins TRBV18 and TRBJ1-5; TRBD1 is a possible D gene (6 bases). The CDR3 sequence is 19 residues long. Trimming stripped 2 bases from V and 0 bases from J, with 20 bases between. Germline CDR1 reads KGHSH; CDR2 reads LQKENI. In nucleotides, the CDR3 is TGTGCCAGCTCACCAACCAGAGGAGGGGGATCTTATAGCAATCAGCCCCAGCATTTT. This translates into CASSPTRGGGSYSNQPQHF.

This clonotype was recorded at least ten times. The chain has TRBV9 and TRBJ1-1; D is unclear. Trimming removed 0 bases at V and 8 bases at J, with 14 bases between. Germline CDR1 and CDR2: SGDLS and YYNGEE. The CDR3 contains 14 residues. This CDR3 is CASSVDVARTEAFF. The CDR3 DNA reads as TGTGCCAGCAGCGTAGATGTGGCGCGTACCGAAGCTTTCTTT.

This clonotype was recorded many times. The rearrangement links TRBV27 to TRBJ1-2, with TRBD1 matching over 8 bases. J lost 4 bases, V lost 3 bases, and 4 bases had no gene match. The germline V gene has CDR1 MNHEY and CDR2 SMNVEV (reference sequence). The CDR3 totals 14 residues. The CDR3 DNA is TGTGCCAGCAGTTTGGACAGGGTGCGCTATGGCTACACCTTC. This gives the protein CASSLDRVRYGYTF.

This clonotype appeared many times. The genes are TRBV20-1 and TRBJ1-4, with 7 bases aligning to TRBD1. The CDR3 contains 16 residues. V gave up 0 bases and J gave up 5 bases; unmatched junction bases: 9. Germline V lookup: CDR1 DFQATT, CDR2 SNEGSKA (reference sequence). The CDR3 nucleotides are TGCAGTGCTAGAGATACGGCAGGGGGGTGGAATGAAAAACTGTTTTTT. Encoded protein: CSARDTAGGWNEKLFF.

This clonotype was recorded many times. The chain is built from TRBV6-5 and TRBJ1-1; tentative D call: TRBD1 (5 bases). The CDR3 is 15 residues long. Germline lookup yields CDR1 MNHEY and CDR2 SVGAGI. V was trimmed by 6 bases and J by 3 bases, leaving 17 bases between them. CDR3 protein: CASSQNQGGDTEAFF. The CDR3 nucleotides read TGTGCCAGCAGCCAAAACCAGGGCGGGGACACTGAAGCTTTCTTT.

This clonotype was picked up many times. The J gene is TRBJ2-3, the V gene TRBV5-5; tentatively, D is TRBD2 (7 bases). CDR3 length: 15 amino acids. The germline CDR1 and CDR2 sequences are SGHKS and YYEKEE (reference sequence). The germline V and J ends were trimmed by 0 bases and 2 bases, with 10 bases remaining between them. The CDR3 sequence: CASSLEGGFTDTQYF. The CDR3 DNA reads as TGTGCCAGCAGCTTGGAGGGGGGGTTCACAGATACGCAGTATTTT.